A selection of T cell receptor beta chains follows, all from one sample in a study of control samples from healthy donors and cancer patients. Data came from immunoSEQ multiplex PCR; TCRdb stores just in-frame clones and leaves some out. The sample records more than 25,000 clones, approximately 95% being singletons. Material for sequencing was blood. Receptors were obtained from a man aged 60 to 75 in good health. CDR3s include the opening cysteine and the closing phenylalanine or tryptophan. A D gene is named only where the DNA matches it firmly. Clone size, where shown, is once, few, many, or a class for clones that have expanded.

>TRBV5-1|TRBD1|TRBJ2-5|.
TGCGCCAGCAACAAGAGACAGGGAGAGACCCAGTACTTC
CASNKRQGETQYF
>TRBV7-2|TRBD1|TRBJ1-5|.
TGTGCCAGCAGCCCCCGAGGTGGGACAGGGGAGTCTCCCCAGCATTTT
CASSPRGGTGESPQHF
>TRBV6-2/TRBV6-3|.|TRBJ1-2|.
TGTGCCAGCAGTTCCCAAAACTATGGCTACACCTTC
CASSSQNYGYTF
>TRBV7-9|.|TRBJ2-1|.
TGTGCCAGCAGCCCACTCGGGATCTATTTCTTC
CASSPLGIYFF
>TRBV7-9|TRBD2|TRBJ2-5|.
TGTGCCAGCAGCGCCCGTAGGCAGCGGGGGGAATCTCAAGAGACCCAGTACTTC
CASSARRQRGESQETQYF
>TRBV28|.|TRBJ1-1|.
TGTGCCAGCAGTTTCAAGGGTTGGAACACTGAAGCTTTCTTT
CASSFKGWNTEAFF
>TRBV6-5|.|TRBJ2-1|.
TGTGCCAGCAGTTACAGTCGGGGGGCCAAGAATGAGCAGTTCTTC
CASSYSRGAKNEQFF
>TRBV19|TRBD2|TRBJ2-3|.
TGTGCCAGTAGTCCTACCAGCGGGGGGCTATATACGCAGTATTTT
CASSPTSGGLYTQYF
>TRBV7-2|.|TRBJ1-1|once
TGTGCCAGCAGTTCACAGGGTCAGGGCACTGAAGCTTTCTTT
CASSSQGQGTEAFF
>TRBV6-2/TRBV6-3|.|TRBJ1-1|.
TGTGCCAGCAGTACAGGGCCGTGGGCGATGAACACTGAAGCTTTCTTT
CASSTGPWAMNTEAFF
>TRBV19|.|TRBJ1-2|.
TGTGCCAGTAGTATAATGGCTGTAGGACAGCTCTATGGCTACACCTTC
CASSIMAVGQLYGYTF
>TRBV6-5|.|TRBJ2-7|.
TGTGCCAGCAGACCTAAGACCAGGGTCAACTACGAGCAGTACTTC
CASRPKTRVNYEQYF
>TRBV5-1|.|TRBJ2-7|.
TGCGCCAGCAGCTCCACATCCTCGACCTACGAGCAGTACTTC
CASSSTSSTYEQYF
>TRBV18|.|TRBJ1-1|once
TGTGCCAGCTCACCACAGGGGACGGGAATTGGCACTGAAGCTTTCTTT
CASSPQGTGIGTEAFF
>TRBV6-6|.|TRBJ1-1|.
TGTGCCAGCTTGATGGGGGGTCGAGACACTGAAGCTTTCTTT
CASLMGGRDTEAFF
>TRBV7-9|TRBD1|TRBJ2-7|.
TGTGCCAGCAGCGGTGGGGACAGCAGGTACGAGCAGTACTTC
CASSGGDSRYEQYF
>TRBV6-5|TRBD1|TRBJ2-2|.
TGTGCCAGCAGTTCCACAGGGGGCTTGCTGTTTTTT
CASSSTGGLLFF
>TRBV5-6|TRBD2|TRBJ2-3|.
TGTGCCAGTGGGGAGGGGATCACAGATACGCAGTATTTT
CASGEGITDTQYF
>TRBV7-9|.|TRBJ1-2|.
TGTGCCAGCAGAGGCGACTATGGCTACACCTTC
CASRGDYGYTF
>TRBV2|.|TRBJ2-3|.
TGTGCCAGCACTGGTCTCTCCGGGAGCCTAGGAGATACGCAGTATTTT
CASTGLSGSLGDTQYF
>TRBV5-5|TRBD1|TRBJ2-5|.
TGTGCCAGCAGCCCTGGGGACAGGGTAGTCCAAGAGACCCAGTACTTC
CASSPGDRVVQETQYF
>TRBV19|.|TRBJ1-1|.
TGTGCCAGTATCGCGTGGGGATACACTGAAGCTTTCTTT
CASIAWGYTEAFF
>TRBV7-9|TRBD1|TRBJ2-7|.
TGTGCCAGCAGCGGACAGGCCTTTCCCCACGAGCAGTACTTC
CASSGQAFPHEQYF
>TRBV6-5|.|TRBJ2-1|.
TGTGCCAGCAGTTACTTACGGGGCAGCTCCTACAATGAGCAGTTCTTC
CASSYLRGSSYNEQFF
>TRBV7-9|TRBD1|TRBJ1-1|.
TGTGCCAGCAGACCCAAGGACAGGTTGAACACTGAAGCTTTCTTT
CASRPKDRLNTEAFF
>TRBV25-1|.|TRBJ1-2|.
TGTGCCAGCCGAGCGGGCAACTATGGCTACACCTTC
CASRAGNYGYTF
>TRBV6-5|TRBD2|TRBJ2-1|.
TGTGCCAGCAGTTACCTTAGCGGGGGTTTTAATGAGCAGTTCTTC
CASSYLSGGFNEQFF
>TRBV19|.|TRBJ1-1|once
TGTGCCAGTAGTATAGGGACCGGGTTTACTGAAGCTTTCTTT
CASSIGTGFTEAFF
>TRBV28|TRBD1|TRBJ1-6|once
TGTGCCAGCACTGAACAGGGGACAGGGAATTCACCCCTCCACTTT
CASTEQGTGNSPLHF
>TRBV19|.|TRBJ1-5|.
TGTGCCAGTAGGCCCGACGGCCTTAGCAATCAGCCCCAGCATTTT
CASRPDGLSNQPQHF
>TRBV11-3|TRBD2|TRBJ2-3|.
TGTGCCAGCAGCCCTGGAGCGGAAGCGGGGGGGCGCACAGATACGCAGTATTTT
CASSPGAEAGGRTDTQYF
>TRBV27|TRBD1|TRBJ1-5|.
TGTGCCAGCAGTAACCGGGACAGGGGCCTTAGCAATCAGCCCCAGCATTTT
CASSNRDRGLSNQPQHF
>TRBV7-2|TRBD2|TRBJ2-1|.
TGTGCCAGCAGCTTAGGACTAGCGCCCTTCAATGAGCAGTTCTTC
CASSLGLAPFNEQFF
>TRBV19|.|TRBJ1-6|.
TGTGCCAGTACCTCGGAGAGCTCCTATAATTCACCCCTCCACTTT
CASTSESSYNSPLHF
>TRBV6-2/TRBV6-3|TRBD2|TRBJ2-7|.
TGTGCCAGCAGTTCGGCTAGCGGGGGGGCAAGCGAGCAGTACTTC
CASSSASGGASEQYF
>TRBV19|.|TRBJ1-5|.
TGTGCCAGTAGCACCGGGGGTTTTAGCAATCAGCCCCAGCATTTT
CASSTGGFSNQPQHF
>TRBV7-9|.|TRBJ1-5|.
TGTGCCAGCAGCCGTTTAGGGGACCATCAGCCCCAGCATTTT
CASSRLGDHQPQHF
>TRBV7-9|TRBD1|TRBJ1-6|.
TGTGCCAGCAGCCGGAGAGGGGGCGGTTCTAATTCACCCCTCCACTTT
CASSRRGGGSNSPLHF
>TRBV18|TRBD1|TRBJ1-4|.
TGTGCCAGCTCACAACTACAGGGGGCGAGTGAAAAACTGTTTTTT
CASSQLQGASEKLFF
>TRBV7-9|.|TRBJ1-2|once
TGTGCCAGCAGCTTAGAAGTCAGGAACTATGGCTACACCTTC
CASSLEVRNYGYTF
>TRBV19|TRBD1|TRBJ2-7|.
TGTGCCAGTAGCCCAGGGGGCAGCTCCTACGAGCAGTACTTC
CASSPGGSSYEQYF
>TRBV27|.|TRBJ1-2|once
TGTGCCAGCAGTCCCCGAGGTCCACCAAGGACATTGGACTATGGCTACACCTTC
CASSPRGPPRTLDYGYTF
>TRBV6-2/TRBV6-3|.|TRBJ1-5|.
TGTGCCAGCAGTTTTTCTGGACGGAACAATCAGCCCCAGCATTTT
CASSFSGRNNQPQHF
>TRBV28|TRBD1|TRBJ1-2|.
TGTGCCAGCAGCTCCAGGGGGGGGAGGGCAGGCGGCTACACCTTC
CASSSRGGRAGGYTF
>TRBV19|TRBD1|TRBJ1-2|.
TGTGCCAGTAGTAGCCGACAGGGAAGAGGAAACTATGGCTACACCTTC
CASSSRQGRGNYGYTF
>TRBV18|.|TRBJ1-3|.
TGTGCCAGCTCACCACCTCAGGGAGTTGGAAACACCATATATTTT
CASSPPQGVGNTIYF
>TRBV29-1|.|TRBJ2-7|once
TGCAGCGTTGAGGTCGAGCGGGACAGCACCTACGAGCAGTACTTC
CSVEVERDSTYEQYF
>TRBV19|.|TRBJ1-1|.
TGTGCCAGTAGACGCAGAGACACTGAAGCTTTCTTT
CASRRRDTEAFF
>TRBV2|.|TRBJ1-5|.
TGTGCCAGTCGGGACCGGAGGAGCAATCAGCCCCAGCATTTT
CASRDRRSNQPQHF
>TRBV5-1|.|TRBJ1-5|.
TGCGCCAGCAGCCCGGCAGGGGAGGGCCAGCCCCAGCATTTT
CASSPAGEGQPQHF
>TRBV7-3|TRBD2|TRBJ2-1|.
TGTGCCAGCAGCCAAGGACTAGCGGGGGGAGATGAGCAGTTCTTC
CASSQGLAGGDEQFF
>TRBV9|.|TRBJ2-3|.
TGTGCCAGCAGCTCCCGCGGTGACACCTCACGGGATACGCAGTATTTT
CASSSRGDTSRDTQYF
>TRBV5-6|.|TRBJ1-5|.
TGTGCCAGCAGCTTGTCACCGGACAGCAATCAGCCCCAGCATTTT
CASSLSPDSNQPQHF
>TRBV5-5|.|TRBJ2-7|.
TGTGCCAGCAGCCGAACGGAAGCGCACGAGCAGTACTTC
CASSRTEAHEQYF
>TRBV6-5|TRBD1|TRBJ1-4|.
TGTGCCAGCAGTTACGACAGGGTAAAAGAAAAACTGTTTTTT
CASSYDRVKEKLFF
>TRBV18|.|TRBJ1-4|.
TGTGCCAGCTCACCAGGTAGTAACAGTGAAAAACTGTTTTTT
CASSPGSNSEKLFF
>TRBV6-5|.|TRBJ1-4|.
TGTGCCAGCAGTTACGCAGCCTATAATGAAAAACTGTTTTTT
CASSYAAYNEKLFF
>TRBV2|TRBD2|TRBJ2-2|.
TGTGCCAGCAGTGGGACTAGCGGGGGGTCCGGGGAGCTGTTTTTT
CASSGTSGGSGELFF
>TRBV4-1|.|TRBJ1-1|once
TGCGCCAGCAGCCAAATATATCTGATGAACACTGAAGCTTTCTTT
CASSQIYLMNTEAFF
>TRBV7-9|TRBD2|TRBJ2-3|.
TGTGCCAGCAGCTTAACCGGGGGGACAGATACGCAGTATTTT
CASSLTGGTDTQYF